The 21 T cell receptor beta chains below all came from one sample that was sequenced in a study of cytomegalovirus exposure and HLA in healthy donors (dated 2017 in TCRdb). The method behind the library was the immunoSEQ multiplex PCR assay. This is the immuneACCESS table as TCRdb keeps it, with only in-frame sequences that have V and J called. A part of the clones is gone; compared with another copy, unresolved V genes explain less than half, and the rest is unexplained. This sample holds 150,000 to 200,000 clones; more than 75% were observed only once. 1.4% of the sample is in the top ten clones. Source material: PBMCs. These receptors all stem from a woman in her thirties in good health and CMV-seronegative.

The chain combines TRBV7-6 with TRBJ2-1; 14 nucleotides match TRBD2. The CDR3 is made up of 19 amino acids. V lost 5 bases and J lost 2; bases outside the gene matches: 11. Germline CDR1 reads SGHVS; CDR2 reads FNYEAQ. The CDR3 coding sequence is TGTGCCAGCAGCGACGGGGACAGGACTAGCGGGGGGCCCTACAATGAGCAGTTCTTC. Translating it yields CASSDGDRTSGGPYNEQFF.

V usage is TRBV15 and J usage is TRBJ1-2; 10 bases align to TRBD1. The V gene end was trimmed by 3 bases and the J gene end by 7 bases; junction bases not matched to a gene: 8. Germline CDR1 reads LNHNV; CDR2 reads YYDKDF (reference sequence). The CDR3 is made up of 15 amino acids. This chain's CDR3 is CATSSPGQGFAGYTF. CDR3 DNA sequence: TGTGCCACCAGCAGCCCGGGACAGGGGTTTGCTGGCTACACCTTC.

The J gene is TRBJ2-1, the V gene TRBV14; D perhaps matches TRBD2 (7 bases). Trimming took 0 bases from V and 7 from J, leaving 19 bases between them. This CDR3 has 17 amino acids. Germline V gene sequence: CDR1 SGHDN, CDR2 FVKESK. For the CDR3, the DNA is TGTGCCAGCAGCCAAGAGTATGGGGGGGCCTTTAGGAATGAGCAGTTCTTC. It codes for CASSQEYGGAFRNEQFF.

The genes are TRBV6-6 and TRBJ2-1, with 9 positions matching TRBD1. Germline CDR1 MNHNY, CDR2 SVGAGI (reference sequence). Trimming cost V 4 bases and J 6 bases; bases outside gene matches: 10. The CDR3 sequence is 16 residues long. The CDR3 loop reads CASSFGQGFVGNEQFF. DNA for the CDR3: TGTGCCAGCAGTTTCGGACAGGGGTTTGTAGGCAATGAGCAGTTCTTC.

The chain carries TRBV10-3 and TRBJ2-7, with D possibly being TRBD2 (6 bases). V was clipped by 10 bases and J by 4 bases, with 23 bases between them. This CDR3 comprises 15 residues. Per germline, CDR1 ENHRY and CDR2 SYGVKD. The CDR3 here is CATRIPNNGGYEQYF. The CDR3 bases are TGTGCCACTCGTATTCCGAATAACGGGGGATACGAGCAGTACTTC.

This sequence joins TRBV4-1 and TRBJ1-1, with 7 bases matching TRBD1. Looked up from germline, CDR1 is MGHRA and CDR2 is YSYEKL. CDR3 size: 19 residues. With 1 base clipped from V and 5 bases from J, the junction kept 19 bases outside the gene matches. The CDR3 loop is CASSQVFSRQGHAGTEAFF. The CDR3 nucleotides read TGCGCCAGCAGCCAAGTATTCTCCAGACAGGGCCACGCGGGGACTGAAGCTTTCTTT.

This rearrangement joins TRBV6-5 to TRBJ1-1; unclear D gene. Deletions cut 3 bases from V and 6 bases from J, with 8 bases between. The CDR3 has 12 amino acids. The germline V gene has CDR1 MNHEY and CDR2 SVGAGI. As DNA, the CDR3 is TGTGCCAGCAGTTATCTCGGAGCTGAAGCTTTCTTT. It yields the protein CASSYLGAEAFF.

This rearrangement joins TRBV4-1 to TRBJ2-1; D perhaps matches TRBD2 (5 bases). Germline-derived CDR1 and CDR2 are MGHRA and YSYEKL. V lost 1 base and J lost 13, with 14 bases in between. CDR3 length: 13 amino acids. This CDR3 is CASSQVLTGVQFF. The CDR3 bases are TGCGCCAGCAGCCAAGTCCTTACCGGGGTCCAGTTCTTC.

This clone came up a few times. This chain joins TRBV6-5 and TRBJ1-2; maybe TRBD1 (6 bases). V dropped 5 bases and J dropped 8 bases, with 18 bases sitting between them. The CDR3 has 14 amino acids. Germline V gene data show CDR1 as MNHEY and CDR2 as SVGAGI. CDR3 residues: CASSPSQGTQGYTF. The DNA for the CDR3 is TGTGCCAGCAGTCCGAGCCAGGGGACCCAAGGCTACACCTTC.

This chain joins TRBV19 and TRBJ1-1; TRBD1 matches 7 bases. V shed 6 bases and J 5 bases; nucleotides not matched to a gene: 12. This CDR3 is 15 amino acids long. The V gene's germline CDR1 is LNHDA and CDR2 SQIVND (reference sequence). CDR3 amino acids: CASRLSSGGRTEAFF. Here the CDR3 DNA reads TGTGCCAGTAGACTGAGTTCAGGGGGAAGAACTGAAGCTTTCTTT.

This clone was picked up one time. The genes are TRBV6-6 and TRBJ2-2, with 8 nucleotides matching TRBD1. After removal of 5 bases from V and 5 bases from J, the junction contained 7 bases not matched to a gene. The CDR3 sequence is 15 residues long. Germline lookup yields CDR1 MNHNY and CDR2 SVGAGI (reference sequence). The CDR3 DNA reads TGTGCCAGCAGTCCAGGGGGCCCGGGGACCGGGGAGCTGTTTTTT. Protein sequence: CASSPGGPGTGELFF.

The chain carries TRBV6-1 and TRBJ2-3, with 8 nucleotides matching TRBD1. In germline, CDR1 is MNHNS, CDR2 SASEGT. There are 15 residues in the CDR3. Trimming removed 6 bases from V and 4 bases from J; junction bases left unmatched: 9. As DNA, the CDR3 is TGTGCCAGCAGGGACAGGGCCCTTCCGGCAGATACGCAGTATTTT. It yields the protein CASRDRALPADTQYF.

The CDR3 sequence is CASSLEGGGGFNEQFF. The CDR3 region has the DNA TGTGCCAGCAGCTTAGAAGGTGGCGGGGGGTTTAATGAGCAGTTCTTC. This chain joins TRBV7-6 and TRBJ2-1; 8 nucleotides match TRBD2. The CDR3 contains 16 residues. CDR1 SGHVS and CDR2 FNYEAQ come from the germline V gene. J lost 7 bases, V lost 1 base, and 9 bases had no gene match.

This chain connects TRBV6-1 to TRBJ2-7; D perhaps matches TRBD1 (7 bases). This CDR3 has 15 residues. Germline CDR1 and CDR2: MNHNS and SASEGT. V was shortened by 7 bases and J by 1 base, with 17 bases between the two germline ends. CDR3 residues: CASTGGSIRSYEQYF. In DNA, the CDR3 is TGTGCCAGCACAGGGGGGAGCATACGTTCCTACGAGCAGTACTTC.

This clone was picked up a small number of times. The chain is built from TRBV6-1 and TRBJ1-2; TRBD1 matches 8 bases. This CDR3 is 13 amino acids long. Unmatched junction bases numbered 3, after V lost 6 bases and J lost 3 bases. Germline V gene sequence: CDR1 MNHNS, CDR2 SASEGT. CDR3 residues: CASRGQAYYGYTF. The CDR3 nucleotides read TGTGCCAGCAGGGGACAGGCATACTATGGCTACACCTTC.

The CDR3, as DNA: TGTGCCAGCAGCTTAGGTGGACAGGGGAAGGTATCCGGGGAGCTGTTTTTT. Its protein is CASSLGGQGKVSGELFF. This sequence joins TRBV11-2 and TRBJ2-2; TRBD1 aligns across 9 bases. The junction had 9 bases not matched to a gene; V was cut back by 1 base and J by 6 bases. There are 17 residues in the CDR3. Germline lookup yields CDR1 SGHAT and CDR2 FQNNGV. Together with reference TRBV11-2 and TRBJ2-2, the CDR3 gives the full variable domain: EAGVAQSPRYKIIEKRQSVAFWCNPISGHATLYWYQQILGQGPKLLIQFQNNGVVDDSQLPKDRFSAERLKGVDSTLKIQPAKLEDSAVYLCASSLGGQGKVSGELFFGEGSRLTVL.

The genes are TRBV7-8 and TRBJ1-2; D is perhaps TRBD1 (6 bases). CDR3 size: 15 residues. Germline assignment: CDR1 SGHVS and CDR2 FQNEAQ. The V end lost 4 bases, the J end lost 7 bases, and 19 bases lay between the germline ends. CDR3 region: CASSSLQGPRGGYTF. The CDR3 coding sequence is TGTGCCAGCAGCTCCCTTCAGGGGCCTCGGGGTGGCTACACCTTC.

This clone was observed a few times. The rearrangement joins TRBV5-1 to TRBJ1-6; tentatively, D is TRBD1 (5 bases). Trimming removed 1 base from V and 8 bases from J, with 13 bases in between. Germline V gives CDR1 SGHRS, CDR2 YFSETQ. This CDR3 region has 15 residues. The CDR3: CASSLTGRLDSPLHF. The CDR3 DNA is TGCGCCAGCAGCTTGACAGGTCGTTTGGATTCACCCCTCCACTTT. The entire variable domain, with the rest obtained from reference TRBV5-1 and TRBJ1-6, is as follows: KAGVTQTPRYLIKTRGQQVTLSCSPISGHRSVSWYQQTPGQGLQFLFEYFSETQRNKGNFPGRFSGRQFSNSRSEMNVSTLELGDSALYLCASSLTGRLDSPLHFGNGTRLTVT.

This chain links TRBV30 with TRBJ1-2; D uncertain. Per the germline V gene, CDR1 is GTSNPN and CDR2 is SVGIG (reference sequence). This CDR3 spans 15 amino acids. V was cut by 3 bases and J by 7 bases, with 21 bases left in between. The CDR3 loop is CAWSQMGGVRIGYTF. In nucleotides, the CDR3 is TGTGCCTGGAGCCAAATGGGCGGGGTTCGTATTGGCTACACCTTC.

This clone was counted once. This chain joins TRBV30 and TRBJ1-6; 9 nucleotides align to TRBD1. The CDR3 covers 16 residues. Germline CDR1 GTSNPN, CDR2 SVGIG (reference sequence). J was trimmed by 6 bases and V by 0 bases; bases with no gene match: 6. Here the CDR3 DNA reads TGTGCCTGGAGTGTACAGGGGGCATCTGGTAATTCACCCCTCCACTTT. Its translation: CAWSVQGASGNSPLHF.

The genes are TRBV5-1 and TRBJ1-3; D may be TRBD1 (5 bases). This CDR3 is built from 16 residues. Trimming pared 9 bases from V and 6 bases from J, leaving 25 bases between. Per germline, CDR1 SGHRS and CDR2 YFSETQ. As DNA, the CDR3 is TGCGCCACGAAGAGGGGATGGGGGGATGAAGAAAACACCATATATTTT. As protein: CATKRGWGDEENTIYF.